This T cell receptor beta chain was obtained from a study of Graves' ophthalmopathy and Graves' hyperthyroidism. In its sample, this clonotype was seen a few times. V dropped 0 bases and J dropped 4 bases, with 13 bases sitting between them. The CDR3 is made up of 15 amino acids. The V gene's germline CDR1 is SGHRS and CDR2 YFSETQ. Beta-chain TCR CDR3 regions were amplified from RNA transcripts. The first round was an RT-PCR with HTBI primers, and the second round was a multiplex PCR. TCRdb processed the multiplex PCR reads anew with MiXCR; each CDR3 protein has one entry. The sample includes around 1.1 million distinct CDR3 sequences, about 40% of them seen just once.

The sample consisted of peripheral blood or thyroid tissue (not recorded which). This rearrangement joins TRBV5-1 to TRBJ2-5; D may be TRBD1 (5 bases). This TCR was recovered from an adult man with Graves' hyperthyroidism. The CDR3 sequence is CASSLEAGSPETQYF. As DNA, the CDR3 is TGCGCCAGCAGCTTGGAGGCAGGGTCCCCAGAGACCCAGTACTTC.